This entry describes one T cell receptor (beta chain). J lost 9 bases, V lost 4 bases, and 5 bases had no gene match. Germline V gene sequence: CDR1 LGHNA, CDR2 YNFKEQ. This CDR3 region has 14 residues. Using immunoSEQ multiplex PCR, the repertoire was profiled, and TCRdb retains in-frame clones only, with some absent. The sample shows about 73,000 clones, 90% to 95% of them seen only once. These data originate in a study of technical replicates of blood from several donors. The sample taken for sequencing was T cells isolated from PBMCs. This sequence joins TRBV4-2 and TRBJ2-5; 13 bases line up with TRBD2. The clonotype originates from a human donor in good health. CDR3 coding DNA: TGTGCCAGCAGCCCAGGACTAGCGGGGGTGGCCCAGTACTTC. Its translation: CASSPGLAGVAQYF.